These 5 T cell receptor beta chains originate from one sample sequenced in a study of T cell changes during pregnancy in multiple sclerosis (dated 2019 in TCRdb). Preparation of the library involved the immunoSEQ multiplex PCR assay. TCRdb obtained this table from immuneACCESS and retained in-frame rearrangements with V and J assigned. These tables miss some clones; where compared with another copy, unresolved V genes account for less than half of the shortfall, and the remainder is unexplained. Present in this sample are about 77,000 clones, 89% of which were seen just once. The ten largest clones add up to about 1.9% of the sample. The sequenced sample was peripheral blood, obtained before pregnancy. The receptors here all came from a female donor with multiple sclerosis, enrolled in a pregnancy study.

The CDR3 loop reads CASSLGGSGGLGYGYTF. The DNA for the CDR3 is TGTGCCAGCAGCTTGGGGGGATCCGGGGGGCTGGGGTATGGCTACACCTTC. This chain uses TRBV5-4 with TRBJ1-2; possible D gene TRBD1, 6 bases. Between the trimmed V and J ends, which lost 0 bases and 5 bases, there was a span of 20 bases. From germline, CDR1 is SGHNT and CDR2 YYREEE (reference sequence). The CDR3 runs to 17 residues. Using reference TRBV5-4 and TRBJ1-2 for the parts outside the CDR3, the full variable domain is ETGVTQSPTHLIKTRGQQVTLRCSSQSGHNTVSWYQQALGQGPQFIFQYYREEENGRGNFPPRFSGLQFPNYSSELNVNALELDDSALYLCASSLGGSGGLGYGYTFGSGTRLTVV.

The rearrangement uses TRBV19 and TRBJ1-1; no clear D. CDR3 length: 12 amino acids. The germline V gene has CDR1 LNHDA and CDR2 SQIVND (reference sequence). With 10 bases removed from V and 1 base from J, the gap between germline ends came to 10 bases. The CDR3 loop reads CATSDWNTEAFF. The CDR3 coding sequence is TGTGCCACCTCGGACTGGAACACTGAAGCTTTCTTT.

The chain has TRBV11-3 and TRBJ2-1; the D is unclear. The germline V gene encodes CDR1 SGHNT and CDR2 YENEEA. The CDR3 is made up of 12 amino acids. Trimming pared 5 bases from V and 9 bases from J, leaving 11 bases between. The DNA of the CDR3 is TGTGCCAGCAGCGTTTTCTCCAGTGAGCAGTTCTTC. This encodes CASSVFSSEQFF.

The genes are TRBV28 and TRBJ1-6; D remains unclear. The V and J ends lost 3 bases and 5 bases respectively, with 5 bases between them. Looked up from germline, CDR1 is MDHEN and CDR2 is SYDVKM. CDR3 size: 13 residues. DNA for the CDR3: TGTGCCAGCAGTTTCCTCGATAATTCACCCCTCCACTTT. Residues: CASSFLDNSPLHF. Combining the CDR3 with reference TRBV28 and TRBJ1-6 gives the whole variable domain DVKVTQSSRYLVKRTGEKVFLECVQDMDHENMFWYRQDPGLGLRLIYFSYDVKMKEKGDIPEGYSVSREKKERFSLILESASTNQTSMYLCASSFLDNSPLHFGNGTRLTVT.

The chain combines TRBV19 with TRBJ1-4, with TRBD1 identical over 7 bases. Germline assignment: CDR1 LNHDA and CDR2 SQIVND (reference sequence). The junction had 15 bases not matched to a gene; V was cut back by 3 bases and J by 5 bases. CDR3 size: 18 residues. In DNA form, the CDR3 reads TGTGCCAGTAGTATTGCAACCCACCAGGGGGTGATGAATGAAAAACTGTTTTTT. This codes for CASSIATHQGVMNEKLFF.